This T cell receptor (beta chain) was obtained from a study of T cell clonotyping in hematopoietic cell transplantation. Findings and limits, study-wide: No sorting was done, leaving CD4 and CD8 contributions mixed. Few recipient clonotypes overlapped donors; over 95% were de novo at given depth.

Method: immunoSEQ multiplex PCR; TCRdb's copy keeps in-frame clones and lacks some. The repertoire holds some 29,000 clones, with 92% as singletons. V was trimmed by 2 bases and J by 2 bases, leaving 10 bases between them. Germline V gene lookup returns CDR1 MNHEY and CDR2 SVGAGI. The CDR3 runs to 14 residues. This clone was seen only once. Its antigen is not known. This TCR derives from a female patient aged 50-59 years who had an allogeneic stem cell transplant from a related donor, so the T cells may come from the graft donor. Some clones in this sample may be carry-over from other donors' samples. The chain joins TRBV6-5 to TRBJ2-7; D uncertain. Sequencing used PBMCs, obtained 100 days after allogeneic stem cell transplant. For the CDR3, the DNA is TGTGCCAGCAGTTACCCATACGAACCCTACGAGCAGTACTTC. The encoded protein is CASSYPYEPYEQYF.